Below are 22 T cell receptor beta chains sequenced from a single sample in a study of early T cells in non-severe SARS-CoV-2 infection. Using its own MiXCR run on the 5' RACE reads, TCRdb lists one record per CDR3 protein. The sample includes approximately 120,000 distinct CDR3 sequences, 14% to 15% of them seen just once. Sequenced sample: whole blood. The source is an adult who was a healthcare worker with PCR-confirmed SARS-CoV-2 infection or an uninfected control (not recorded which).

The gene calls are TRBV29-1 and TRBJ2-7, with 7 positions matching TRBD1. V lost 6 bases and J lost 2; bases outside the gene matches: 10. The CDR3 length is 14 residues. Germline CDR1 and CDR2: SQVTM and ANQGSEA. CDR3 sequence: CSVVRDSIPYEQYF. As DNA, the CDR3 is TGCAGCGTAGTCCGGGACAGCATCCCCTACGAGCAGTACTTC.

The V gene is TRBV15, the J gene TRBJ2-3; D possibly uses TRBD1 or TRBD2 (5 bases each). The CDR3 loop spans 16 amino acids. Germline V gene sequence: CDR1 LNHNV, CDR2 YYDKDF (reference sequence). Trimming cost V 4 bases and J 0 bases, with 14 bases left between them. CDR3 DNA: TGTGCCACCAGCACCGGGACGGGACGTAGCACAGATACGCAGTATTTT. This gives the protein CATSTGTGRSTDTQYF.

The chain links TRBV7-8 to TRBJ1-2; D remains unclear. V lost 1 base and J lost 4, with 10 bases in between. The germline V gene has CDR1 SGHVS and CDR2 FQNEAQ. The CDR3 loop spans 14 amino acids. The chain's CDR3 is CASSLGFIAYGYTF. The CDR3 DNA follows: TGTGCCAGCAGCTTAGGATTTATTGCCTATGGCTACACCTTC.

The genes are TRBV12-3 or TRBV12-4 and TRBJ2-2, with a possible D match to TRBD1 (5 bases). The CDR3 spans 15 residues. Trimming took 3 bases from V and 2 from J, leaving 10 bases between them. CDR3 sequence reads: CASSFKGVNTGELFF. The CDR3 bases are TGTGCCAGCAGTTTTAAAGGGGTTAACACCGGGGAGCTGTTTTTT.

The chain couples TRBV29-1 to TRBJ2-7; the match to TRBD2 covers 9 bases. The V gene's germline CDR1 is SQVTM and CDR2 ANQGSEA. The CDR3 is 14 residues long. V shed 4 bases and J 2 bases; nucleotides not matched to a gene: 6. The CDR3 spells CSVGSGGRTYEQYF. Here the CDR3 DNA reads TGCAGCGTTGGGAGCGGGGGGCGTACCTACGAGCAGTACTTC.

This clonotype turned up a few times. The rearrangement uses TRBV12-3 or TRBV12-4 and TRBJ1-1; D is perhaps TRBD1 (5 bases). Trimming removed 6 bases at V and 4 bases at J, with 12 bases between. The CDR3 consists of 13 residues. The CDR3 sequence: CASRPGGSTEAFF. DNA of the CDR3: TGTGCCAGCAGACCTGGGGGTAGCACTGAAGCTTTCTTT.

The V and J genes are TRBV18 and TRBJ2-5, with 7 bases fitting TRBD1. With 5 bases clipped from V and 5 bases from J, the junction kept 8 bases outside the gene matches. The CDR3 is 14 residues long. Germline V lookup: CDR1 KGHSH, CDR2 LQKENI. CDR3 sequence: CASSTTGVGETQYF. The CDR3 region has the DNA TGTGCCAGCTCAACCACAGGGGTCGGCGAGACCCAGTACTTC.

This clonotype was recorded many times. The chain combines TRBV20-1 with TRBJ1-1, with TRBD1 identical over 8 bases. V shed 5 bases, J shed 7 bases, and the junction held 3 bases outside the gene matches. From germline, CDR1 is DFQATT and CDR2 SNEGSKA (reference sequence). The CDR3 sequence is 11 residues long. CDR3 sequence: CSAWDRIEAFF. The CDR3 region has the DNA TGCAGTGCTTGGGACAGGATTGAAGCTTTCTTT.

This clonotype has a count of ten or more. The chain recombines TRBV28 with TRBJ2-1; D perhaps matches TRBD2 (6 bases). Between the trimmed V and J ends, which lost 3 bases and 0 bases, there was a span of 21 bases. The CDR3 is 19 amino acids. From germline, CDR1 is MDHEN and CDR2 SYDVKM. In DNA form, the CDR3 reads TGTGCCAGCAGTTTTTCACTAGCTCATACCCTACTCTCCTACAATGAGCAGTTCTTC. Encoded protein: CASSFSLAHTLLSYNEQFF.

This clonotype was counted between two and nine times. The chain recombines TRBV7-9 with TRBJ1-1; 7 positions match TRBD1. The CDR3 contains 15 residues. CDR1 SEHNR and CDR2 FQNEAQ come from the germline V gene (reference sequence). V gave up 4 bases and J gave up 3 bases; unmatched junction bases: 8. The CDR3 spells CASSSPTGKYTEAFF. The CDR3 nucleotides are TGTGCCAGCAGCTCACCGACAGGGAAGTACACTGAAGCTTTCTTT.

The V gene is TRBV28, the J gene TRBJ2-4; the D gene is possibly TRBD2 (6 bases). Trimming removed 1 base at V and 3 bases at J, with 10 bases between. The CDR3 is made up of 15 amino acids. Germline V gene sequence: CDR1 MDHEN, CDR2 SYDVKM. CDR3 nucleotides: TGTGCCAGCAGTTTATCGGGGGACCTCAAAAACATTCAGTACTTC. Translated: CASSLSGDLKNIQYF.

The chain joins TRBV6-6 to TRBJ2-3; 7 bases are a match to TRBD2. The germline gives CDR1 MNHNY, CDR2 SVGAGI (reference sequence). With V trimmed by 2 bases and J by 1 base, 3 bases remained unmatched. The CDR3 is 15 amino acids. CDR3 nucleotide sequence: TGTGCCAGCAGTTACACGGGGGGTCGCACAGATACGCAGTATTTT. Protein product: CASSYTGGRTDTQYF.

There are a few counts of this clonotype. The J gene is TRBJ2-3, the V gene TRBV11-3; D may match TRBD1 or TRBD2 (5 bases each). V was pared by 4 bases and J by 4 bases, with 9 bases between. The CDR3 spans 13 residues. Per germline, CDR1 SGHNT and CDR2 YENEEA. This CDR3 is CASSSGAADTQYF. Written as DNA, the CDR3 is TGTGCCAGCAGCTCCGGGGCCGCAGATACGCAGTATTTT.

This clonotype was seen many times. This chain connects TRBV20-1 to TRBJ2-5; 11 nucleotides match TRBD2. The germline gives CDR1 DFQATT, CDR2 SNEGSKA (reference sequence). The CDR3 contains 15 residues. V lost 4 bases to trimming and J lost 2 bases; unmatched junction nucleotides: 6. This chain's CDR3 is CSAIGLAGKQETQYF. The CDR3 DNA is TGCAGTGCTATCGGACTAGCGGGTAAACAAGAGACCCAGTACTTC.

This clonotype was detected a few times. This chain uses TRBV29-1 with TRBJ2-1; 8 positions agree with TRBD1. V lost 8 bases and J lost 9; bases outside the gene matches: 6. Germline V lookup: CDR1 SQVTM, CDR2 ANQGSEA. CDR3 length: 11 residues. CDR3 protein: CSSGTGLEQFF. In DNA, the CDR3 is TGCAGCTCCGGGACAGGCCTTGAGCAGTTCTTC.

This clonotype was counted between two and nine times. The chain combines TRBV7-2 with TRBJ2-3; 8 bases fit TRBD2. The CDR3 is made up of 16 amino acids. The germline CDR1 and CDR2 sequences are SGHTA and FQGNSA. V lost 4 bases to trimming and J lost 1 base; unmatched junction nucleotides: 7. The CDR3 spells CASSYSGRAGTDTQYF. The CDR3 DNA sequence: TGTGCCAGCAGCTACTCCGGGAGGGCCGGCACAGATACGCAGTATTTT.

This chain links TRBV5-1 with TRBJ1-2; D remains unclear. This CDR3 region has 14 residues. CDR1 and CDR2 from the germline V gene are SGHRS and YFSETQ. Trimming removed 0 bases at V and 4 bases at J, with 10 bases between. CDR3 sequence (DNA): TGCGCCAGCAGCTTGGAGGAGCCCCGCTATGGCTACACCTTC. Protein sequence: CASSLEEPRYGYTF. The full variable domain, completed using reference TRBV5-1 and TRBJ1-2, is KAGVTQTPRYLIKTRGQQVTLSCSPISGHRSVSWYQQTPGQGLQFLFEYFSETQRNKGNFPGRFSGRQFSNSRSEMNVSTLELGDSALYLCASSLEEPRYGYTFGSGTRLTVV.

The chain combines TRBV6-2 or TRBV6-3 with TRBJ2-7, with TRBD1 identical over 8 bases. V was clipped by 6 bases and J by 7 bases; unmatched bases: 8. This CDR3 contains 13 residues. Germline V CDR1 and CDR2: MNHEY, SVGEGT. The CDR3 loop reads CASRPGQGGEQYF. CDR3 nucleotides: TGTGCCAGCAGACCCGGACAGGGCGGAGAGCAGTACTTC.

The V gene is TRBV7-8, the J gene TRBJ1-3; D gene unclear. The CDR3 totals 17 residues. Trimming removed 5 bases at V and 2 bases at J, with 19 bases between. CDR1 SGHVS and CDR2 FQNEAQ come from the germline V gene. This CDR3 is CASSQHRGWSPGNTIYF. CDR3 DNA sequence: TGTGCCAGCAGCCAACACCGCGGCTGGAGCCCTGGAAACACCATATATTTT.

The genes are TRBV5-1 and TRBJ2-7, with 10 bases that match TRBD1. The CDR3 is 14 amino acids. Germline trimming cut 4 bases from V and 5 bases from J; bases unmatched to any gene: 6. Germline CDR1 SGHRS, CDR2 YFSETQ. CDR3 sequence reads: CASSGGQGENEQYF. CDR3 DNA sequence: TGCGCCAGCAGCGGAGGACAGGGGGAGAACGAGCAGTACTTC.

The rearrangement joins TRBV29-1 to TRBJ2-5; D is unresolved. Germline V lookup: CDR1 SQVTM, CDR2 ANQGSEA. V was shortened by 8 bases and J by 3 bases, with 19 bases between the two germline ends. The CDR3 runs 14 residues. DNA for the CDR3: TGCAGCACCAAGGTTCTGTCGGGCAAAGAGACCCAGTACTTC. The encoded protein is CSTKVLSGKETQYF.

The chain has TRBV12-3 or TRBV12-4 and TRBJ1-1; D is perhaps TRBD1 (6 bases). The CDR3 is made up of 14 amino acids. Trimming removed 6 bases at V and 2 bases at J, with 13 bases between. CDR3: CASRPTGQNTEAFF. The CDR3 coding sequence is TGTGCCAGCAGGCCCACAGGGCAAAACACTGAAGCTTTCTTT.